These 27 T cell receptor beta chains were sequenced from one sample in a study of identical twins. Using its own MiXCR run on the 5' RACE reads, TCRdb lists one record per CDR3 protein. The sample carries around 300,000 distinct CDR3 sequences, approximately 8% recorded once. This same sample was also taken into another study, of yellow fever vaccine responses in identical twins.

Sequencing used memory (CD45RO+) T cells sorted from blood. The receptors stem from a woman in her late teens or twenties in good health.

The V and J genes are TRBV6-6 and TRBJ1-1; possible D gene TRBD1, 6 bases. Germline CDR1 reads MNHNY; CDR2 reads SVGAGI (reference sequence). The CDR3 runs 18 residues. V gave up 2 bases and J gave up 1 base, with 20 bases separating them. The chain's CDR3 is CASSYGPGAPQGNTEAFF. Written as DNA, the CDR3 is TGTGCCAGCAGTTACGGGCCGGGGGCGCCCCAGGGGAACACTGAAGCTTTCTTT.

V is TRBV6-5 and J is TRBJ1-4, with a tentative D call TRBD1 (6 bases). The germline CDR1 and CDR2 sequences are MNHEY and SVGAGI. The ends were cut back, 2 bases at V and 3 bases at J, with 13 bases in the middle. The CDR3 runs to 16 residues. In nucleotides, the CDR3 is TGTGCCAGCAGTTACCTAACAGGGCACCCTAATGAAAAACTGTTTTTT. It yields the protein CASSYLTGHPNEKLFF.

The V call is TRBV5-1, the J call TRBJ2-2; D remains unclear. This CDR3 has 15 amino acids. The germline CDR1 and CDR2 sequences are SGHRS and YFSETQ. V lost 2 bases and J 2 bases, leaving 10 bases between the germline ends. The chain's CDR3 is CASSFMTPNTGELFF. The CDR3 DNA sequence: TGCGCCAGCAGCTTTATGACACCCAACACCGGGGAGCTGTTTTTT.

The V and J genes are TRBV12-3 or TRBV12-4 and TRBJ2-3, with 7 bases matching TRBD2. V trimming: 6 bases; J trimming: 4 bases; junction bases outside the gene matches: 10. The CDR3 has 15 residues. CDR3 sequence: CASSQRTSQADTQYF. The CDR3, as DNA: TGTGCCAGCAGCCAACGGACTAGTCAGGCAGATACGCAGTATTTT.

This clonotype was detected only a few times. The genes are TRBV28 and TRBJ2-7, with D unresolved. Germline V CDR1 and CDR2: MDHEN, SYDVKM. The CDR3 consists of 13 residues. V was cut by 4 bases and J by 2 bases, with 9 bases left in between. The CDR3 nucleotides are TGTGCCAGCAGTTCGGTGAACACCTACGAGCAGTACTTC. Residues: CASSSVNTYEQYF.

This clonotype appeared many times. Here the CDR3 DNA reads TGTGCCAGCAGCTCCTCTGGACCTTATGGCTACACCTTC. Encoded protein: CASSSSGPYGYTF. V and J are TRBV5-6 and TRBJ1-2; D is undetermined. The CDR3 consists of 13 residues. The germline V gene has CDR1 SGHDT and CDR2 YYEEEE. V lost 3 bases to trimming and J lost 5 bases, with 11 bases between them.

This clonotype has more than one count but fewer than ten. The rearrangement links TRBV29-1 to TRBJ1-2; D uncertain. This CDR3 is built from 12 residues. Trimming took 3 bases from V and 4 from J, leaving 9 bases between them. CDR1 is SQVTM, CDR2 ANQGSEA, per germline. The CDR3 reads CSVERPVYGYTF. CDR3 nucleotides: TGCAGCGTTGAGCGTCCGGTCTATGGCTACACCTTC. The variable domain in full, with the rest retrieved from reference TRBV29-1 and TRBJ1-2, is SAVISQKPSRDICQRGTSLTIQCQVDSQVTMMFWYRQQPGQSLTLIATANQGSEATYESGFVIDKFPISRPNLTFSTLTVSNMSPEDSSIYLCSVERPVYGYTFGSGTRLTVV.

This clonotype was counted a few times. V gene TRBV20-1 combines with J gene TRBJ1-5; tentative D call: TRBD1 (6 bases). The CDR3 has 15 amino acids. Germline CDR1 DFQATT, CDR2 SNEGSKA (reference sequence). V was trimmed by 3 bases and J by 0 bases, leaving 12 bases between them. CDR3 amino acids: CSARGWTDSNQPQHF. CDR3 sequence (DNA): TGCAGTGCTAGGGGATGGACAGATAGCAATCAGCCCCAGCATTTT.

There are a few counts of this clonotype. The rearrangement uses TRBV27 and TRBJ2-1, with D perhaps matching TRBD1 (5 bases). Trimming removed 5 bases from V and 7 bases from J, with 21 bases in between. The length of the CDR3 is 16 residues. The V gene's germline CDR1 is MNHEY and CDR2 SMNVEV (reference sequence). As DNA, the CDR3 is TGTGCCAGCAGTGGACGGACACTACAGGTTTCTAATGAGCAGTTCTTC. Translation: CASSGRTLQVSNEQFF.

This clonotype was detected many times. The CDR3 nucleotides are TGTGCCAGCAGAGCGGGACAGGGTAGGGATGAGCAGTTCTTC. Its protein is CASRAGQGRDEQFF. The chain uses TRBV12-3 or TRBV12-4 and TRBJ2-1; 9 bases are a match to TRBD1. The CDR3 is 14 amino acids. V gave up 6 bases and J gave up 8 bases; unmatched junction bases: 8.

The V call is TRBV20-1, the J call TRBJ2-5, with 9 bases identical to TRBD2. The CDR3 loop spans 15 amino acids. Germline V gives CDR1 DFQATT, CDR2 SNEGSKA (reference sequence). V trimming: 3 bases; J trimming: 1 base; junction bases outside the gene matches: 6. CDR3 amino acids: CSASNLAGSQETQYF. In DNA form, the CDR3 reads TGCAGTGCTAGTAACCTAGCGGGATCCCAAGAGACCCAGTACTTC.

This chain connects TRBV24-1 to TRBJ2-3; D gene unclear. CDR1 is KGHDR, CDR2 SFDVKD, per germline. The CDR3 totals 15 residues. The germline V and J ends were trimmed by 1 base and 2 bases, with 9 bases remaining between them. The CDR3 DNA is TGTGCCACCAGTGATTTCGGCGACCCCACAGATACGCAGTATTTT. This encodes CATSDFGDPTDTQYF.

This clonotype was recorded at least ten times. CDR3 nucleotide sequence: TGCAGTGCTCACGGGGGGCAAGAGACCCAGTACTTC. Encoded protein: CSAHGGQETQYF. This chain connects TRBV20-1 to TRBJ2-5; 7 bases fit TRBD2. Germline V gene sequence: CDR1 DFQATT, CDR2 SNEGSKA (reference sequence). J gave up 2 bases and V 5 bases, and 2 bases lay outside the gene matches. This CDR3 is 12 amino acids long.

This clonotype was observed at least ten times. J is TRBJ2-1 and V is TRBV5-1, with D perhaps matching TRBD2 (6 bases). V lost 0 bases and J lost 14, with 18 bases in between. The CDR3 has 14 amino acids. CDR1 is SGHRS and CDR2 is YFSETQ in the germline V gene. CDR3 nucleotides: TGCGCCAGCAGCTTGGGGTCGGGACTGATGTTGAAGTTCTTC. This translates into CASSLGSGLMLKFF.

This clonotype was counted a few times. The chain employs TRBV10-3 and TRBJ2-6; 9 bases map to TRBD1. CDR3 length: 16 residues. Germline-derived CDR1 and CDR2 are ENHRY and SYGVKD. Trimming took 10 bases from V and 0 from J; bases not matched to a gene: 7. The CDR3 nucleotides read TGTGCCACCGGACAGGGGATACTCTCTGGGGCCAACGTCCTGACTTTC. Encoded protein: CATGQGILSGANVLTF.

This clonotype was recorded at least ten times. The rearrangement links TRBV15 to TRBJ2-5, with D possibly matching TRBD2 (6 bases). Trimming took off 0 bases at V and 5 bases at J, with 16 bases between the two ends. CDR3 length: 16 amino acids. CDR1 LNHNV and CDR2 YYDKDF come from the germline V gene (reference sequence). The chain's CDR3 is CATSRDGTHGRETQYF. In DNA, the CDR3 is TGTGCCACCAGCAGAGATGGGACCCATGGGAGGGAGACCCAGTACTTC. Combining the CDR3 with reference TRBV15 and TRBJ2-5 gives the whole variable domain DAMVIQNPRYQVTQFGKPVTLSCSQTLNHNVMYWYQQKSSQAPKLLFHYYDKDFNNEADTPDNFQSRRPNTSFCFLDIRSPGLGDTAMYLCATSRDGTHGRETQYFGPGTRLLVL.

This chain uses TRBV7-3 with TRBJ2-2, with unresolved D. Germline V gives CDR1 SGHTA, CDR2 FQGTGA. The CDR3 length is 13 residues. V dropped 1 base and J dropped 5 bases, with 5 bases sitting between them. The CDR3 sequence: CASSLIGTGELFF. The CDR3 region has the DNA TGTGCCAGCAGCTTAATCGGGACCGGGGAGCTGTTTTTT. Full variable domain (outside the CDR3, taken from reference TRBV7-3 and TRBJ2-2): GAGVSQTPSNKVTEKGKYVELRCDPISGHTALYWYRQSLGQGPEFLIYFQGTGAADDSGLPNDRFFAVRPEGSVSTLKIQRTERGDSAVYLCASSLIGTGELFFGEGSRLTVL.

This clonotype turned up a few times. The chain couples TRBV5-1 to TRBJ2-1, with no clear D. CDR3 length equals 14 residues. The V gene's germline CDR1 is SGHRS and CDR2 YFSETQ. Trimming cost V 7 bases and J 0 bases, with 11 bases left between them. This chain's CDR3 is CASYRENSYNEQFF. The CDR3 region has the DNA TGCGCCAGCTATAGAGAAAACTCCTACAATGAGCAGTTCTTC. Looking up the rest from reference TRBV5-1 and TRBJ2-1 gives the full variable domain: KAGVTQTPRYLIKTRGQQVTLSCSPISGHRSVSWYQQTPGQGLQFLFEYFSETQRNKGNFPGRFSGRQFSNSRSEMNVSTLELGDSALYLCASYRENSYNEQFFGPGTRLTVL.

In its sample, this clonotype was seen many times. This chain uses TRBV12-3 or TRBV12-4 with TRBJ2-3; possibly TRBD1 for D (5 bases). The CDR3 has 14 amino acids. The V end lost 1 base, the J end lost 2 bases, and 7 bases lay between the germline ends. Here the CDR3 reads CASSLVTATDTQYF. The CDR3, as DNA: TGTGCCAGCAGTTTAGTGACAGCCACAGATACGCAGTATTTT.

This clonotype was seen only a few times. The chain couples TRBV14 to TRBJ2-1; TRBD1 aligns across 7 bases. The CDR3 consists of 15 residues. CDR1 is SGHDN, CDR2 FVKESK, per germline. V shed 0 bases, J shed 8 bases, and the junction held 7 bases outside the gene matches. In DNA, the CDR3 is TGTGCCAGCAGCCAAGACAGGGGGTTTAGAGATGAGCAGTTCTTC. It specifies CASSQDRGFRDEQFF.

This sequence joins TRBV12-3 or TRBV12-4 and TRBJ2-3; D ambiguous. The CDR3 sequence is 16 residues long. Deletions cut 2 bases from V and 0 bases from J, with 12 bases between. DNA for the CDR3: TGTGCCAGCAGTTTAAATCCAGGATCTAGCACAGATACGCAGTATTTT. It yields the protein CASSLNPGSSTDTQYF.

The chain is built from TRBV18 and TRBJ1-5; D is undetermined. V gave up 6 bases and J gave up 4 bases, with 19 bases separating them. Per the germline V gene, CDR1 is KGHSH and CDR2 is LQKENI. The CDR3 has 16 residues. The CDR3 loop is CASSLLRSELNQPQHF. The CDR3 nucleotides read TGTGCCAGCTCTCTCCTACGGAGCGAGTTAAATCAGCCCCAGCATTTT.

The chain is built from TRBV5-5 and TRBJ2-6; no clear D. The CDR3 is 16 residues long. Germline V gives CDR1 SGHKS, CDR2 YYEKEE (reference sequence). Trimming left V 1 base short and J 2 bases short, with 10 bases between. CDR3 in amino acids: CASSLLELTGANVLTF. The CDR3 DNA reads as TGTGCCAGCAGCTTGTTAGAGCTTACTGGGGCCAACGTCCTGACTTTC.

This clonotype turned up a few times. The rearrangement joins TRBV4-1 to TRBJ2-1; TRBD2 is a possible D gene (7 bases). With 0 bases removed from V and 6 bases from J, the gap between germline ends came to 15 bases. From germline, CDR1 is MGHRA and CDR2 YSYEKL. The CDR3 consists of 16 residues. Here the CDR3 DNA reads TGCGCCAGCAGCCAAGATCAGGGGAGGGGACGCAATGAGCAGTTCTTC. Translated: CASSQDQGRGRNEQFF.

The rearrangement joins TRBV25-1 to TRBJ2-1; 8 nucleotides agree with TRBD2. Germline V gives CDR1 MGHDK, CDR2 SYGVNS. The trim removed 4 bases at V and 0 bases at J, leaving 8 bases unmatched. This CDR3 comprises 17 residues. The DNA of the CDR3 is TGTGCCAGCAGTGCCGCTCGGGGGGGAGACTCCTACAATGAGCAGTTCTTC. It codes for CASSAARGGDSYNEQFF.

This clonotype was counted many times. The chain uses TRBV12-3 or TRBV12-4 and TRBJ2-7; a weak D match, TRBD2 (6 bases). The CDR3 sequence is 14 residues long. The V gene lost 6 bases and the J gene lost 7 bases, with 19 bases spanning the gap. The CDR3 region has the DNA TGTGCCAGCAGACCTCCGGGACTCTCCCTAGAGCAGTACTTC. It translates to CASRPPGLSLEQYF.

There are many counts of this clonotype. CDR3 loop: CASTPPGTSWSGELFF. CDR3 nucleotides: TGTGCCAGCACCCCCCCCGGGACTAGCTGGTCCGGGGAGCTGTTTTTT. This chain connects TRBV12-3 or TRBV12-4 to TRBJ2-2; 9 bases align to TRBD2. Germline trimming cut 7 bases from V and 6 bases from J; bases unmatched to any gene: 12. There are 16 residues in the CDR3.